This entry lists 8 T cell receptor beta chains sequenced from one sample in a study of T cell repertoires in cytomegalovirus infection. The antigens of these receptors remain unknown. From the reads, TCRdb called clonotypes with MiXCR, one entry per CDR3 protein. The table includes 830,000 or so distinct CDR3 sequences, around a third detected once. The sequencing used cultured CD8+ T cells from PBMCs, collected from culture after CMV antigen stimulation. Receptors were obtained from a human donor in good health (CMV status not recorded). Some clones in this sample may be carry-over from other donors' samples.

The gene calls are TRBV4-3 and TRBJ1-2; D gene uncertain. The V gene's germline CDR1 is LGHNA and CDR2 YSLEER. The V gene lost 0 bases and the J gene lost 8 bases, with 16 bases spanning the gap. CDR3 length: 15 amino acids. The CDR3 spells CASSQDKQSRRGYTF. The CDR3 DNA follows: TGCGCCAGCAGCCAAGATAAACAGTCCCGGCGAGGCTACACCTTC.

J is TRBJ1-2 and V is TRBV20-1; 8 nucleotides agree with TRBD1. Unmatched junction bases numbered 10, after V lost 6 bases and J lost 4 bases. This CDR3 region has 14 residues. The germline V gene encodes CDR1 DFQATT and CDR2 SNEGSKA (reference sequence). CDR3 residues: CSAPDRVGGYGYTF. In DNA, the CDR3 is TGCAGTGCACCGGACAGGGTCGGAGGCTATGGCTACACCTTC.

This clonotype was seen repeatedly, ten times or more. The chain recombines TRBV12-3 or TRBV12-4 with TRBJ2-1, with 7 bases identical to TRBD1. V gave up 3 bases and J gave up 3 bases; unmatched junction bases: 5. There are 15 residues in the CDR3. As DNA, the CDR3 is TGTGCCAGCAGTTTTCGAGGGGGCGGCTACAATGAGCAGTTCTTC. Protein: CASSFRGGGYNEQFF.

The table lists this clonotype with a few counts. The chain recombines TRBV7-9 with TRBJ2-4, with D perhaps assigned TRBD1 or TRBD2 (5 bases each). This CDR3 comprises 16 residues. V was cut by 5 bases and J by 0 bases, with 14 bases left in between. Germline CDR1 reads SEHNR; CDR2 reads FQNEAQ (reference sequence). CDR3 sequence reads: CASSLGDGKAKNIQYF. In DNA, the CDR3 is TGTGCCAGCAGCCTCGGGGACGGAAAAGCCAAAAACATTCAGTACTTC.

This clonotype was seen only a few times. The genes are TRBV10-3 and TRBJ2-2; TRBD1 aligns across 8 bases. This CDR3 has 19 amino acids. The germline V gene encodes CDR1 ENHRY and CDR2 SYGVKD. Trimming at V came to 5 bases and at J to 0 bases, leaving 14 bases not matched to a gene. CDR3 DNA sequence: TGTGCCATCAGTTTGGACAGGGCTATTACCTTCGCGAACACCGGGGAGCTGTTTTTT. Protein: CAISLDRAITFANTGELFF.

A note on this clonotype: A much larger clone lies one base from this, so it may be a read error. The CDR3, as DNA: TGTGCCAGCAGCTTAGATTTAGATATGCAGTATTTT. It yields the protein CASSLDLDMQYF. This rearrangement joins TRBV7-8 to TRBJ2-3; D gene uncertain. Germline V gene sequence: CDR1 SGHVS, CDR2 FQNEAQ. CDR3 size: 12 residues.

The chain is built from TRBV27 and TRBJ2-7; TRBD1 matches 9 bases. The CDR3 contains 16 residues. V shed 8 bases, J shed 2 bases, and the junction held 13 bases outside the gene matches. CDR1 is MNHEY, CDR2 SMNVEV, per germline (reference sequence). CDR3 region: CASHANFGTGPYEQYF. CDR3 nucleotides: TGTGCCAGCCATGCCAACTTCGGGACAGGGCCCTACGAGCAGTACTTC.

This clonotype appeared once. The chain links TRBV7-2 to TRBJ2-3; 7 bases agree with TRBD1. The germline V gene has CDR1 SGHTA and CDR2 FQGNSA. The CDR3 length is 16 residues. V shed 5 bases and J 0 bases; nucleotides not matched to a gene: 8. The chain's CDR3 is CASSRGATGSTDTQYF. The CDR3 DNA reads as TGTGCCAGCAGCCGAGGGGCGACAGGGAGCACAGATACGCAGTATTTT.